The clone carrying this T cell receptor beta chain has a count of ten or more. Its specificity is unknown. This entry comes from a study of early T cells in non-severe SARS-CoV-2 infection. Looking at the study overall: Sequencing was performed on bulk RNA from unsorted whole blood, leaving chains unpaired. Study-wide points: VDJdb matching, biased toward anti-spike CD8 responses, missed private and CD4 specificities.

MiXCR, applied by TCRdb to the 5' RACE reads, yields one record per CDR3 protein. The table records around 27,000 distinct CDR3 sequences, 2.9% of them present only once. The ends were cut back, 3 bases at V and 3 bases at J, with 6 bases in the middle. CDR1 is MNHNS and CDR2 is SASEGT in the germline V gene. The CDR3 covers 12 residues. The rearrangement links TRBV6-1 to TRBJ2-7, with a weak D call TRBD1 (5 bases). The receptor's source is an adult who was a healthcare worker with PCR-confirmed SARS-CoV-2 infection or an uninfected control (not recorded which). The material sequenced was whole blood. The DNA of the CDR3 is TGTGCCAGCAGTGACGACAGCTACGAGCAGTACGTC. The encoded protein is CASSDDSYEQYV.